This passage covers 12 T cell receptor beta chains from one sample sequenced in a study of lymphopenia after photon versus proton radiotherapy. Assay used: immunoSEQ multiplex PCR; TCRdb lists only in-frame clones, some missing. The table has 20,000 to 30,000 clones, 70% to 85% seen once. Sequenced here: peripheral blood, sampled from a patient treated with proton-based radiotherapy. These receptor sequences come from a woman in her 70s with pancreatic cancer.

The chain combines TRBV28 with TRBJ2-1; TRBD1 matches at 10 bases. The CDR3 spans 15 residues. The germline V gene encodes CDR1 MDHEN and CDR2 SYDVKM. J gave up 6 bases and V 7 bases, and 9 bases lay outside the gene matches. CDR3 nucleotides: TGTGCCAGCATCCCCTCCTGGACAGGGGGCAATGAGCAGTTCTTC. Protein sequence: CASIPSWTGGNEQFF. Variable domain in full (rest from reference TRBV28 and TRBJ2-1): DVKVTQSSRYLVKRTGEKVFLECVQDMDHENMFWYRQDPGLGLRLIYFSYDVKMKEKGDIPEGYSVSREKKERFSLILESASTNQTSMYLCASIPSWTGGNEQFFGPGTRLTVL.

The table lists this clone with a count of one. The chain has TRBV5-6 and TRBJ1-1, with 12 bases matching TRBD1. The CDR3 has 17 amino acids. Losses at the gene ends were 5 bases for V and 2 bases for J; bases not matched to a gene: 10. In germline, CDR1 is SGHDT, CDR2 YYEEEE. CDR3 in amino acids: CASSRWGQGALNTEAFF. CDR3 sequence (DNA): TGTGCCAGCAGTCGGTGGGGACAGGGGGCTCTAAACACTGAAGCTTTCTTT.

The chain has TRBV7-9 and TRBJ1-2; D unresolved. V lost 4 bases, J lost 7 bases, and 13 bases lay in between. Germline-derived CDR1 and CDR2 are SEHNR and FQNEAQ (reference sequence). The CDR3 runs 13 residues. The CDR3 DNA reads as TGTGCCAGCAGCTCGAACCCCACGGGTGGCTACACCTTC. Its protein is CASSSNPTGGYTF. Full variable domain (outside the CDR3, taken from reference TRBV7-9 and TRBJ1-2): DTGVSQNPRHKITKRGQNVTFRCDPISEHNRLYWYRQTLGQGPEFLTYFQNEAQLEKSRLLSDRFSAERPKGSFSTLEIQRTEQGDSAMYLCASSSNPTGGYTFGSGTRLTVV.

CDR3 bases: TGTGCCAGCAGCTTGGCCTCAGAAGAGGAGACCCAGTACTTC. Its translation is CASSLASEEETQYF. The chain uses TRBV5-5 and TRBJ2-5; D remains unclear. The CDR3 covers 14 residues. V gave up 0 bases and J gave up 5 bases, with 11 bases separating them. Germline-derived CDR1 and CDR2 are SGHKS and YYEKEE (reference sequence). The whole variable domain, filled in from reference TRBV5-5 and TRBJ2-5, reads DAGVTQSPTHLIKTRGQQVTLRCSPISGHKSVSWYQQVLGQGPQFIFQYYEKEERGRGNFPDRFSARQFPNYSSELNVNALLLGDSALYLCASSLASEEETQYFGPGTRLLVL.

The chain links TRBV30 to TRBJ2-7; D is possibly TRBD1 (6 bases). This CDR3 is 13 amino acids long. The ends were cut back, 5 bases at V and 2 bases at J, with 13 bases in the middle. From germline, CDR1 is GTSNPN and CDR2 SVGIG (reference sequence). CDR3 coding DNA: TGTGCCTGGGCTCGGACAGAAACCTACGAGCAGTACTTC. It specifies CAWARTETYEQYF.

The gene calls are TRBV7-2 and TRBJ1-2, with 10 bases that match TRBD1. This CDR3 contains 14 residues. With 5 bases clipped from V and 7 bases from J, the junction kept 7 bases outside the gene matches. The germline V gene has CDR1 SGHTA and CDR2 FQGNSA. The CDR3 loop reads CASSPDRGIGGYTF. CDR3 coding DNA: TGTGCCAGCAGCCCGGACAGGGGGATTGGTGGCTACACCTTC.

The chain has TRBV7-3 and TRBJ2-7; D is perhaps TRBD2 (6 bases). Germline values: CDR1 SGHTA, CDR2 FQGTGA. Trimming left V 4 bases short and J 6 bases short, with 13 bases between. The CDR3 length is 13 residues. The DNA of the CDR3 is TGTGCCAGCAGCTCGGGACTTGGAGGCGAGCAGTACTTC. The encoded protein is CASSSGLGGEQYF. Full variable domain (outside the CDR3, taken from reference TRBV7-3 and TRBJ2-7): GAGVSQTPSNKVTEKGKYVELRCDPISGHTALYWYRQSLGQGPEFLIYFQGTGAADDSGLPNDRFFAVRPEGSVSTLKIQRTERGDSAVYLCASSSGLGGEQYFGPGTRLTVT.

The chain carries TRBV6-5 and TRBJ1-2; unclear D gene. The V end was cut by 2 bases, the J end by 4 bases, with 8 bases between. The CDR3 loop spans 13 amino acids. From germline, CDR1 is MNHEY and CDR2 SVGAGI. The CDR3 nucleotides read TGTGCCAGCAGTTACGGGCCCCCCTATGGCTACACCTTC. As protein: CASSYGPPYGYTF.

The chain employs TRBV28 and TRBJ1-5, with D tentatively TRBD1 (5 bases). The CDR3 consists of 13 residues. Trimming stripped 6 bases from V and 3 bases from J, with 9 bases between. Germline V gene sequence: CDR1 MDHEN, CDR2 SYDVKM. CDR3 region: CASRDTFNQPQHF. In DNA form, the CDR3 reads TGTGCCAGCAGGGACACTTTCAATCAGCCCCAGCATTTT.

The chain recombines TRBV6-4 with TRBJ1-2; D perhaps matches TRBD1 (6 bases). The V and J ends lost 2 bases and 9 bases respectively, with 10 bases between them. The germline V gene encodes CDR1 MRHNA and CDR2 SNTAGT. The CDR3 consists of 12 residues. The CDR3 region is CASSDQGGSYTF. The CDR3 DNA reads as TGTGCCAGCAGTGACCAAGGGGGTAGCTACACCTTC.

The CDR3 reads CASSDSTSGSKSQYF. Written as DNA, the CDR3 is TGTGCCAGCAGTGATAGTACTAGCGGGAGTAAGTCCCAGTACTTC. The genes are TRBV6-1 and TRBJ2-5, with 11 bases that match TRBD2. The CDR3 has 15 amino acids. CDR1 and CDR2 (germline): MNHNS, SASEGT. V shed 3 bases and J 9 bases; nucleotides not matched to a gene: 9.

The genes are TRBV9 and TRBJ2-3; 11 nucleotides match TRBD2. There are 16 residues in the CDR3. CDR1 is SGDLS, CDR2 YYNGEE, per germline. J gave up 4 bases and V 4 bases, and 8 bases lay outside the gene matches. CDR3 nucleotide sequence: TGTGCCAGCAGCCCAGACATAGCGGGAGGGCCAGATACGCAGTATTTT. Protein: CASSPDIAGGPDTQYF.